The 18 T cell receptor beta chains reported below all come from one sample, sequenced in a study of metastatic and nonmetastatic thyroid tumors. TCRdb re-clonotyped the PCR reads through MiXCR. The data hold over 20,000 clones, with roughly 25% observed a single time. No patient received treatment before thyroid surgery. The sequencing sample was made of tumor tissue. The receptors come from a male donor with papillary thyroid cancer or a benign thyroid nodule (not recorded which). Some clones in this sample may be carry-over from other donors' samples.

Remarks on this clone: A much larger clone sits a single nucleotide away, making a read error possible. This chain uses TRBV12-3 or TRBV12-4 with TRBJ1-1; D uncertain. V was shortened by 3 bases and J by 4 bases, with 15 bases between the two germline ends. The CDR3 is made up of 15 amino acids. The CDR3: CASSFTWGVGTEAFF. The DNA for the CDR3 is TGTGCCAGCAGTTTCACATGGGGAGTGGGCACTGAAGCTTTCTTT.

Note on this clone: With a much larger clone just one base away, this may be a read error. Other DNA sequences in the same sample also yield this CDR3. The chain uses TRBV27 and TRBJ2-3, with 10 bases fitting TRBD1. Germline CDR1 and CDR2: MNHEY and SMNVEV (reference sequence). The ends lost 6 bases at V and 5 bases at J; junction bases unmatched: 8. This CDR3 has 15 amino acids. The CDR3: CASRHRQGAGDTQYF. CDR3 nucleotides: TGTGCCAGCAGACACCGACAGGGGGCTGGAGATACGCAGTATTTT.

Concerning this clone itself: The junction and the germline gene differ at one end; a read error may be behind it. The rearrangement links TRBV5-4 to TRBJ2-1; a possible D gene is TRBD2 (6 bases). The germline CDR1 and CDR2 sequences are SGHNT and YYREEE (reference sequence). CDR3 length: 15 amino acids. The CDR3 sequence: CPSSSLKKVAEEQFF. CDR3 bases: TGTCCCAGCAGCTCTTTAAAAAAGGTAGCGGAAGAGCAGTTCTTC.

Concerning this clone itself: A much larger clone is a single base away; this may be a read error. The same CDR3 arises from other DNA sequences in this sample as well. The chain carries TRBV24-1 and TRBJ2-1; 8 bases map to TRBD2. This CDR3 spans 16 amino acids. The germline gives CDR1 KGHDR, CDR2 SFDVKD. Trimming removed 9 bases from V and 4 bases from J; junction bases left unmatched: 13. CDR3 sequence: CATGSGGVDSYNEQFF. CDR3 bases: TGTGCCACCGGTTCGGGGGGGGTAGATTCGTACAATGAGCAGTTCTTC.

At least ten counts were recorded for this clone. The identical CDR3 is also encoded by other nucleotide sequences in the sample. The V gene is TRBV5-1, the J gene TRBJ2-3, with a possible D match to TRBD2 (5 bases). The CDR3 totals 14 residues. CDR1 SGHRS and CDR2 YFSETQ come from the germline V gene. The V and J ends lost 0 bases and 5 bases respectively, with 10 bases between them. CDR3 sequence reads: CASSLEAGRDTQYF. The CDR3 DNA reads as TGCGCCAGCAGCTTGGAGGCGGGTAGAGATACGCAGTATTTT.

In this sample, this clone turned up many times. The chain combines TRBV7-9 with TRBJ2-7; D may be TRBD2 (6 bases). CDR3 length: 13 residues. Trimming removed 6 bases from V and 4 bases from J, with 13 bases in between. The V gene's germline CDR1 is SEHNR and CDR2 FQNEAQ (reference sequence). This CDR3 is CASRSAGTYEQYF. CDR3 nucleotides: TGTGCCAGCAGGTCCGCCGGGACTTACGAGCAGTACTTC. Full variable domain (outside the CDR3, taken from reference TRBV7-9 and TRBJ2-7): DTGVSQNPRHKITKRGQNVTFRCDPISEHNRLYWYRQTLGQGPEFLTYFQNEAQLEKSRLLSDRFSAERPKGSFSTLEIQRTEQGDSAMYLCASRSAGTYEQYFGPGTRLTVT.

By sample share, this clone is medium-sized. V and J are TRBV30 and TRBJ2-3, with TRBD2 matching over 7 bases. The CDR3 spans 15 residues. V gave up 1 base and J gave up 5 bases; unmatched junction bases: 9. Germline CDR1 and CDR2: GTSNPN and SVGIG (reference sequence). The CDR3 loop reads CAWSDGGRAEDTQYF. The CDR3 DNA sequence: TGTGCCTGGAGTGACGGGGGGAGGGCCGAAGATACGCAGTATTTT.

On this clone itself: The limits of the CDR3 on the DNA are not certain, so only TCRdb's listed CDR3 is given. V is TRBV6-2 or TRBV6-3 and J is TRBJ1-1. The germline V gene has CDR1 MNHEY and CDR2 SVGEGT. Inclusive of both ends, the CDR3 amounts to 11 amino acids. The CDR3 spells CDSSYPCEAFF.

This clone was picked up many times. The chain employs TRBV18 and TRBJ2-2, with D tentatively TRBD2 (6 bases). Per the germline V gene, CDR1 is KGHSH and CDR2 is LQKENI. This CDR3 has 15 residues. Trimming stripped 2 bases from V and 5 bases from J, with 12 bases between. CDR3 in DNA: TGTGCCAGCTCACCAGGCGGGATGGGGACCGGGGAGCTGTTTTTT. This sequence encodes CASSPGGMGTGELFF.

Note on this clone: With a much larger clone just one base away, this may be a read error. The V gene is TRBV20-1, the J gene TRBJ2-1; 12 positions match TRBD2. Germline V gene sequence: CDR1 DFQATT, CDR2 SNEGSKA (reference sequence). This CDR3 comprises 14 residues. CDR3 loop: CNATLAGGMGEQFF. The CDR3 DNA reads as TGCAATGCTACCCTAGCGGGAGGGATGGGGGAGCAGTTCTTC.

This clone was seen at least ten times. J is TRBJ1-2 and V is TRBV7-9; the match to TRBD1 covers 7 bases. J was trimmed by 3 bases and V by 5 bases; bases with no gene match: 3. Germline-derived CDR1 and CDR2 are SEHNR and FQNEAQ (reference sequence). The CDR3 extends over 13 amino acids. The CDR3 sequence is CASSPQGDYGYTF. The CDR3 DNA reads TGTGCCAGCAGCCCGCAGGGGGACTATGGCTACACCTTC.

This clone was observed at least ten times. J is TRBJ1-1 and V is TRBV30; D might be TRBD1 (5 bases). This CDR3 is built from 12 residues. In germline, CDR1 is GTSNPN, CDR2 SVGIG (reference sequence). Trimming left V 4 bases short and J 4 bases short, with 10 bases between. CDR3 coding DNA: TGTGCCTGGACTACAGGTATCACTGAAGCTTTCTTT. Protein: CAWTTGITEAFF.

The rearrangement joins TRBV3-1 to TRBJ1-1; D is uncertain. CDR3 length: 13 residues. The V and J ends lost 8 bases and 0 bases respectively, with 10 bases between them. Looked up from germline, CDR1 is LGHDT and CDR2 is YNNKEL (reference sequence). This CDR3 is CASYPAMNTEAFF. The CDR3 DNA follows: TGTGCCAGCTACCCCGCAATGAACACTGAAGCTTTCTTT.

This clone was counted only a few times. The rearrangement links TRBV7-2 to TRBJ2-3, with D unclear. Germline V CDR1 and CDR2: SGHTA, FQGNSA. The CDR3 contains 12 residues. Trimming removed 1 base at V and 8 bases at J, with 7 bases between. CDR3 protein: CASSLEFRTQYF. Written as DNA, the CDR3 is TGTGCCAGCAGCTTAGAGTTTCGTACGCAGTATTTT.

There are many counts of this clone. The rearrangement uses TRBV6-2 or TRBV6-3 and TRBJ2-1; the D is unclear. CDR3 length: 11 residues. Trimming shortened V by 10 bases and J by 8 bases, and 12 bases separated the two germline ends. From germline, CDR1 is MNHEY and CDR2 SVGEGT. The CDR3 DNA follows: TGTGCCACCCAGTGGTTGGATGAGCAGTTCTTC. Encoded protein: CATQWLDEQFF.

This clone was seen at least ten times. The same CDR3 also results from other DNA sequences found in this sample. The chain is built from TRBV29-1 and TRBJ1-2, with D tentatively TRBD1 (6 bases). Trimming took 1 base from V and 3 from J, leaving 9 bases between them. The CDR3 consists of 13 residues. Germline V CDR1 and CDR2: SQVTM, ANQGSEA. CDR3 in amino acids: CSVEGGGDYGYTF. The CDR3 coding sequence is TGCAGCGTTGAAGGGGGGGGCGACTATGGCTACACCTTC.

This clone counts as medium-sized (0.01 to 0.1%). V usage is TRBV9 and J usage is TRBJ2-1; the D is unclear. The CDR3 consists of 15 residues. The V end lost 4 bases, the J end lost 0 bases, and 11 bases lay between the germline ends. CDR1 is SGDLS and CDR2 is YYNGEE in the germline V gene. CDR3 nucleotide sequence: TGTGCCAGCAGCTCCCACGGGTCCTCCTACAATGAGCAGTTCTTC. As protein: CASSSHGSSYNEQFF.

The sample holds many counts of this clone. The rearrangement uses TRBV19 and TRBJ1-1; maybe TRBD1 (5 bases). This CDR3 has 11 amino acids. Trimming removed 3 bases from V and 13 bases from J, with 12 bases in between. Germline V CDR1 and CDR2: LNHDA, SQIVND (reference sequence). The chain's CDR3 is CASSIGERGFF. CDR3 coding DNA: TGTGCCAGTAGTATCGGCGAAAGGGGTTTCTTT.